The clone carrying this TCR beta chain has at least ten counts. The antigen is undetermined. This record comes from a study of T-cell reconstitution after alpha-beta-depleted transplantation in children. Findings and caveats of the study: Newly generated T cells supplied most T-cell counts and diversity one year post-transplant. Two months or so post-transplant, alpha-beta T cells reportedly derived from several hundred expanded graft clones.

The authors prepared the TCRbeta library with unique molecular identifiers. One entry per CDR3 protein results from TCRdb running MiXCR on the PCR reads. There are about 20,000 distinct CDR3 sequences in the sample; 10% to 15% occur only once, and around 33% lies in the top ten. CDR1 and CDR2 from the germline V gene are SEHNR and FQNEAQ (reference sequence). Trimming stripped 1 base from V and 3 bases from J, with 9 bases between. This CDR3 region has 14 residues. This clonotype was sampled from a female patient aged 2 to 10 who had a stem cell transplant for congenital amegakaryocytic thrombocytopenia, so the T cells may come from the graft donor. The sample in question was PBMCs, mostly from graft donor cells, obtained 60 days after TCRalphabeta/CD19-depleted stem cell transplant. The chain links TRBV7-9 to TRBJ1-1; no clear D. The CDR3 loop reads CASSLGVGYTEAFF. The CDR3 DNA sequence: TGTGCCAGCAGCTTAGGAGTAGGTTACACTGAAGCTTTCTTT.